The sequence of this T cell receptor beta chain was determined in a study of beta chain features in type 1 diabetes. Study outcomes and limitations: Researchers cautioned that cDNA sequencing could over-represent cells with high TCR expression.

The CDR3 contains 18 residues. V gave up 4 bases and J gave up 1 base; unmatched junction bases: 8. Per the germline V gene, CDR1 is LNHDA and CDR2 is SQIVND (reference sequence). The whole isolated RNA underwent reverse transcription, so sequencing captured expressed TCRB transcripts. TCRdb keeps only in-frame clones here, not all; method: immunoSEQ multiplex PCR. The data show about 410,000 clones, with more than 11% seen just once and around 0.035% held by the top ten. Concerning this clone: Its specificity is unknown.

The sample was naive CD4+ T cells from blood. The J gene is TRBJ2-3, the V gene TRBV19; 13 bases are shared with TRBD2. The receptor was derived from a man aged 30 to 45 in good health. The CDR3 region is CASSTRLAGGVGTDTQYF. DNA of the CDR3: TGTGCCAGTAGTACCCGACTAGCGGGAGGAGTTGGCACAGATACGCAGTATTTT.